This T cell receptor beta chain was profiled in a study of cytotoxic CD8 clonotypes in ibrutinib-treated CLL (dated by TCRdb to 2020 to 2022). In terms of the full investigation: The cohort was composed of roughly ten relapsed/refractory and roughly 14 treatment-naive patients; IGHV unmutated status was identified in about 17 patients. Partial responses were observed in some 24 patients and complete responses in 2; after a median follow-up of around 68 months, remission was maintained in approximately 14 patients and progression was observed in approximately 12. Response samples were obtained after a median of approximately twelve months of treatment, with a range of about 6 to 36 months. On average, each sample yielded 250,000 to 300,000 productive templates and 94,082 productive rearrangements. Longitudinal samples were obtainable from about 30% of the 86 participants in the trial. Cryopreserved peripheral blood mononuclear cells were obtained prior to treatment, at the time of response, and at either disease progression or sustained remission. All remission and progressive disease samples were collected while patients were still receiving ibrutinib.

V is shortened by 4 bases, J by 7 bases, and the region joining them spans 9 bases. Sequences SGHNT (CDR1) and YYREEE (CDR2) are obtained from the germline V gene (reference sequence). The CDR3 numbers 13 residues from cysteine through phenylalanine. Solely the CDR3 DNA is kept, with 39 bases framed from the first base. The time point label corresponds to: less than 30 months on ibrutinib. For TCR beta library preparation, approximately 1.9 micrograms of genomic DNA was extracted from cryopreserved PBMCs. High-throughput TCR beta sequencing was performed on longitudinal blood samples from CLL patients receiving ibrutinib monotherapy. Patients were enrolled in a phase 2 open-label single-center ibrutinib monotherapy trial. This clone was found a few times. What antigen it recognizes has not been identified. No much larger clone exists at a distance of one base, and base qualities are not known. Study-level results and caveats: Sampling times were not matched between sustained-remission and progressing patients, and lymph node repertoires were not studied. Public clonotypes were rare and either shrank or stayed stable during treatment, and the rise in clonality at ibrutinib response reflected expansion of private clonotypes. An increase in clonality was observed at ibrutinib response, with clonality remaining stable during sustained remission and falling back toward baseline at progression. Baseline clonality exceeded that of age-matched healthy donors and correlated strongly with circulating CD8+ T-cell counts.

Each clonotype received, on average, 10x coverage in deep resolution sequencing performed on a MiSeq, where the target depth lay between 1 in 1 million and 1 in 200,000 T cells. The immunoSEQ hsTCRB Kit was used to generate the TCR beta libraries. As for the original processing: ImmunoSEQ Data Assistant and ImmunoSEQ Analyzer were used for data analysis, and V, D and J genes were assigned according to IMGT definitions. Clonality, which ranges from 0 to 1, was calculated by subtracting the normalized Shannon entropy of productive rearrangement frequencies from one. Only overrepresented clonotypes making up at least 0.05% of the repertoire of each patient were included in the public clonotype analysis. Some 13 age-matched healthy donor repertoires from immuneACCESS served as clonality controls. TCRdb holds this immuneACCESS table with in-frame rearrangements only. Some clones are missing; in checked studies, unresolved V genes explain under half, and the rest has no known cause. That table furnishes V, J and clone size, whereas the DNA furnished D and trimming. This sample has over 45,000 clones in its table, and 56% of those were observed once. The ten largest clonotypes hold roughly 21% of the sample.

The chain joins TRBV5-4 to TRBJ1-6; TRBD1 is a possible D gene, resting on 6 matching bases. The sample here was PBMCs, taken after 24 months of ibrutinib treatment. The receptor was isolated from a human donor with chronic lymphocytic leukemia. The DNA sequence reads TGTGCCAGCAGCGGGCAGGGGAATTCACCCCTCCACTTT. Its product reads: CASSGQGNSPLHF.